These T cell receptor beta chains were read from a single sample in a study of post-analysis software for immune sequencing data. TCRdb ran MiXCR on the PCR reads and lists one entry per CDR3 protein. The repertoire has 550,000 to 700,000 distinct CDR3 sequences, roughly 40% of them found once; the top ten carry more than 1.5%. The sample comprised blood. These receptors were collected from a girl under 18 with multiple sclerosis. Both conserved end residues are part of each CDR3. A D gene is named only where the DNA matches it firmly. The size field is filled for only some rows; it gives once, few, many or a size class.

V,size,J,D,DNA,CDR3
TRBV6-1,NA,TRBJ2-4,NA,TGTGCCAGCAGTGAAAGGTTTGCCAAAAACATTCAGTACTTC,CASSERFAKNIQYF
TRBV12-3/TRBV12-4,NA,TRBJ1-5,NA,TGTGCCGGCAGCTCGGGTAGGGCAACGGATCAGCCCCAGCATTTT,CAGSSGRATDQPQHF
TRBV5-1,NA,TRBJ1-4,TRBD1,TGCGCCAGCGGGACTGGACAGGTTAACGAAAAACTGTTTTTT,CASGTGQVNEKLFF
TRBV7-3,few,TRBJ1-1,NA,TGTGCCAGCAGCCCACCTGGGTCCCGTGAAGCTTTCTTT,CASSPPGSREAFF
TRBV10-1,NA,TRBJ1-2,NA,TGCGCCAGCAGCGGGCAAGGACCCTATGGCTACACCTTC,CASSGQGPYGYTF
TRBV5-4,NA,TRBJ1-2,NA,TGTGCCAGCAGCTCGATTCAGTCGAACTATGGCTACACCTTC,CASSSIQSNYGYTF
TRBV5-1,NA,TRBJ2-7,NA,TGCGCCAGCAGCTTGGGGGCCCAAGACAGAGTGGGCTCCTACGAGCAGTACTTC,CASSLGAQDRVGSYEQYF
TRBV6-5,few,TRBJ2-4,TRBD1,TGTGCCAGCAGTTCAAGTTATGGGACAGGCAACATTCAGTACTTC,CASSSSYGTGNIQYF
TRBV6-2/TRBV6-3,few,TRBJ2-7,NA,TGTGCCAGCAGTTACCGGACGGACTCCTACGAGCAGTACTTC,CASSYRTDSYEQYF
TRBV10-3,NA,TRBJ2-1,TRBD2,TGTGCCATCAGAACCGGACTAGCGGGAGGGCCTAATGAGCAGTTCTTC,CAIRTGLAGGPNEQFF
TRBV12-3/TRBV12-4,NA,TRBJ1-5,NA,TGTGCCAGCAGTTTCTTCAGGGAAAGGGATCAGCCCCAGCATTTT,CASSFFRERDQPQHF
TRBV29-1,few,TRBJ1-2,NA,TGCAGCGTTGCCAGGGTGAGGGACTATGGCTACACCTTC,CSVARVRDYGYTF
TRBV6-5,once,TRBJ1-2,NA,TGTGCCAGCAGTGGGATAGGGGCTAACTATGGCTACACCTTC,CASSGIGANYGYTF
TRBV7-9,NA,TRBJ2-3,NA,TGTGCCAGCACCTACACCGTAGCGGTGATTAGCACAGATACGCAGTATTTT,CASTYTVAVISTDTQYF
TRBV5-1,NA,TRBJ1-2,TRBD1,TGCGCCAGCACCCCGGACAGGGCTTTGGGCTATGGCTACACCTTC,CASTPDRALGYGYTF
TRBV5-1,NA,TRBJ1-2,NA,TGCGCCAGCAGCTCGGGACTCCTCGACGGCTACACCTTC,CASSSGLLDGYTF
TRBV29-1,NA,TRBJ2-7,NA,TGCAGCGTTATAAAGAGCTCCTACGAGCAGTACTTC,CSVIKSSYEQYF
TRBV9,few,TRBJ2-7,NA,TGTGCCAGCAGAGTCTCACGGCAGGGATTCCCCGAGCAGTACTTC,CASRVSRQGFPEQYF
TRBV24-1,NA,TRBJ2-3,TRBD1,TGTGCCACCAGTGAATTCGGGACAGGGGGCACAGATACGCAGTATTTT,CATSEFGTGGTDTQYF
TRBV12-3/TRBV12-4,NA,TRBJ1-5,NA,TGTACCAGCAGTTTAACGGGGGGACAGCCCCAGCATTTT,CTSSLTGGQPQHF
TRBV28,NA,TRBJ1-5,NA,TGTGCCAGCAGGGGGGGCACGGGGCAGCCCCAGCATTTT,CASRGGTGQPQHF
TRBV7-9,NA,TRBJ2-5,NA,TGTGCCAGCAGCTTAGAACAAATCGAGACCCAGTACTTC,CASSLEQIETQYF
TRBV4-1,few,TRBJ2-3,TRBD2,TGCGCCAGCAGCCAAAGGGAGGGCGGCACGGATACGCAGTATTTT,CASSQREGGTDTQYF
TRBV20-1,few,TRBJ2-5,NA,TGCAGTTCGTGGGGGGGCGAAGAGACCCAGTACTTC,CSSWGGEETQYF
TRBV7-3,NA,TRBJ2-4,NA,TGTGCCAGCAGCGATGGAAACTCGGAGATACTAGCCAAAAACATTCAGTACTTC,CASSDGNSEILAKNIQYF
TRBV25-1,NA,TRBJ2-7,NA,TGTGCCAGCAGTGACCCCATAGACCCCTACGAGCAGTACTTC,CASSDPIDPYEQYF
TRBV5-5,NA,TRBJ2-7,NA,TGTGCCAGCAGCTCCCCAGGGGTGGGGAGCTCCTACGAGCAGTACTTC,CASSSPGVGSSYEQYF
TRBV25-1,NA,TRBJ2-3,NA,TGTGCCAGCAGTGAATTCGGGCAGGGGAGCACAGATACGCAGTATTTT,CASSEFGQGSTDTQYF
TRBV29-1,once,TRBJ2-5,NA,TGCAGCGTTGGGGCTAGCGTGCTGGAGACCCAGTACTTC,CSVGASVLETQYF
TRBV20-1,few,TRBJ2-7,TRBD2,TGCAGTGCTAGAGACGGTCGGGAGGCTGGCGAGCAGTACTTC,CSARDGREAGEQYF
TRBV29-1,NA,TRBJ2-5,TRBD1,TGCACCCCGTTGGTCCCCGGGACAGGGAGAGTGGAGACCCAGTACTTC,CTPLVPGTGRVETQYF